This T cell receptor beta chain came from a study of OX40 agonist ivuxolimab in advanced cancers. For the study at large: Patients were given ivuxolimab, an antibody that agonizes OX40 (CD134). Study findings and constraints: Antigens targeted by the expanded peripheral T cells were not determined. Relative to CD4+ cells, CD8+ T cells on average had more expanded clones.

This clone showed up just once. Its antigen is not identified. The junction had 8 bases not matched to a gene; V was cut back by 4 bases and J by 0 bases. This CDR3 spans 18 amino acids. Germline CDR1 and CDR2: SGHAT and FQNNGV. Only in-frame clones appear in the TCRdb table, and some are missing; sequencing was by immunoSEQ multiplex PCR. In the table there are tens of thousands of clones, almost 85% of which are singletons. Blood sampling took place at baseline, cycle 4 day 1, and cycle 7 day 1. The rearrangement uses TRBV11-2 and TRBJ1-6, with TRBD1 identical over 8 bases. The sequence was collected from an adult with an advanced solid tumor such as melanoma, head and neck, liver or kidney cancer. The sequencing used CD4+ or CD8+ T cells sorted from blood, collected in a trial of the OX40 agonist ivuxolimab. The CDR3 sequence: CASSSPGQVLSYNSPLHF. The DNA of the CDR3 is TGTGCCAGCAGCTCCCCGGGACAGGTCCTCTCCTATAATTCACCCCTCCACTTT.